This T cell receptor (beta chain) was retrieved from a study of blood T cell repertoires in COVID-19 (dated by TCRdb to 2019 to 2021). About the investigation overall: The collaborator samples originated in the United States, Italy and Spain and spanned the acute and convalescent phases of COVID-19. The material from the prospective study consisted of cDNA or gDNA derived from T cells, B-cell-depleted T cells, or PBMCs. The repertoires were released in a freely available public database intended as a resource for research on the immune response to SARS-CoV-2. Subjects who had been exposed to COVID-19, were actively infected with it, or had recovered from it provided the deeply sampled blood TCRbeta repertoires that made up the dataset. The samples were drawn from two sources: the first 160 participants of the ongoing ImmuneRACE study, and some 1,300 subjects contributed by 6 global collaborators. Nearly every sample came with metadata listing a de-identified subject ID, COVID-19 status, age in years and sex. HLA class I and class II types, where available, came from metadata supplied by the sample provider rather than from assay-based typing.

The full study reports these points: Clinical and demographic metadata were provided uncurated, with the amount varying by source and participant.

The immunoSEQ Assay, a bias-controlled multiplex PCR, was used to amplify TCRbeta CDR3 regions from genomic DNA. The published analysis was carried out like this. The number of nucleated cells in each sample was estimated by amplification of reference gene primers within the assay. To quantify the absolute abundance of each unique TCRbeta CDR3 rearrangement, sequence reads were collapsed and filtered. For each sample, productive Simpson clonality was calculated as the square root of Simpson's diversity index across productive rearrangements. TCRdb holds this immuneACCESS table with in-frame rearrangements only. Some clones are missing; in checked studies, unresolved V genes explain under half, and the rest has no known cause. V and J calls and clone size are given by that table; D and trimming were obtained from the DNA. The sample yields approximately 220,000 clones; about 83% were counted once. 3.5% to 4% of the sample is held by the ten biggest clonotypes.

Enrolling through a virtual design, the prospective study's participants ranged in age from roughly 18 to 95 years and lived across roughly 24 United States geographic areas. In the prospective study, participants were assigned to cohorts based on the clinical history participants reported in a screening survey and a study questionnaire. Exposed participants had been in contact, within 2 weeks of entering the study, with a person who had a PCR-confirmed or clinician-diagnosed case of COVID-19. Each participant in the prospective study had whole blood, serum and a nasopharyngeal or oropharyngeal swab collected by mobile phlebotomists. Prospective study participants could optionally give additional blood draws and questionnaires over a roughly two-month period. Before DNA extraction, prospective study blood samples were shipped either frozen or at room temperature. CDR1 SGHTA and CDR2 FQGNSA were looked up in the germline V gene. Unmatched junction bases come to 5, with V trimmed by 0 bases and J by 2 bases. Counted from cysteine to phenylalanine, this CDR3 has 16 amino acids. Only the CDR3 DNA stays, 48 bases, in frame from base 1.

Turning to this clone: Its antigen has not been determined. Qualities for individual bases were not recorded, and no much larger clone is one base off.

This TCR derives from a woman aged 40 to 49 who had been exposed to COVID-19. Material: PBMCs or T cells enriched from blood (not recorded which). The sequence joins TRBV7-2 to TRBJ2-7; 9 bases in the junction line up with TRBD2. The CDR3 loop reads CASSLAVAGATYEQYF. The bases are TGTGCCAGCAGCTTAGCGGTAGCGGGGGCCACCTACGAGCAGTACTTC.